This paragraph covers one T cell receptor beta chain sequence. Its specificity is unknown. The data derive from a study of Ad26.COV2.S vaccination and SARS-CoV-2 variants. The overall study: Once, or twice with 56 days between doses, Ad26.COV2.S was given intramuscularly.

Findings and limits, study-wide: Reports say spike-specific CD8+ and CD4+ T cell responses covered substantial breadth after vaccination. Placebo recipients had lower spike-specific TCR breadth than vaccine recipients.

As for treatment: about 20 received Ad26.COV2.S at low or high dose, single or two shots; roughly five received placebo; per-sample allocation not given. After the first vaccine or placebo injection, samples were drawn on day 63. CDR3 length: 15 amino acids. With 10 bases removed from V and 0 bases from J, the gap between germline ends came to 17 bases. CDR1 is ENHRY, CDR2 SYGVKD, per germline. Data came from immunoSEQ multiplex PCR; TCRdb stores just in-frame clones and leaves some out. The sample lists a few hundred thousand clones; around 90% were seen once. The chain has TRBV10-3 and TRBJ2-3; perhaps TRBD1 as D (6 bases). The sequence came from a person between 18 and 59 years old who received the Ad26.COV2.S COVID-19 vaccine or a placebo. This specimen consisted of peripheral blood, obtained in a trial of Ad26.COV2.S vaccine versus placebo. The CDR3 region is CATTPVQGSTDTQYF. The CDR3 DNA is TGTGCCACCACCCCGGTACAGGGTAGCACAGATACGCAGTATTTT.